The table lists the clone carrying this TCR beta chain with a count of one. Antigen specificity is unknown. CDR3 size: 16 residues. Germline V gene data show CDR1 as LGHNA and CDR2 as YSLEER. V was shortened by 0 bases and J by 0 bases, with 6 bases between the two germline ends. The data were obtained in a study of shared clonotypes between healthy human individuals. Study context: A donor's plate count was three for CD4 naive and three for CD4 memory; CD8 naive had two and CD8 memory one. The study, taken as a whole, reports: Of the naive CD4 clonotypes, roughly 5% were shared across a handful of donors.

The data were produced by immunoSEQ multiplex PCR, yet TCRdb's version contains in-frame clones alone and is incomplete. The sample contains some 240,000 clones, about 69% of which appear only once. The sequence was obtained from a man aged 25-40 years in good health. Sequencing was carried out using memory CD4+ T cells sorted from blood. Subset given: CD45RA-negative fraction. The V gene is TRBV4-3, the J gene TRBJ2-6; D gene unclear. The CDR3 region is CASSQEIGSGANVLTF. The CDR3 DNA reads as TGCGCCAGCAGCCAAGAGATCGGCTCTGGGGCCAACGTCCTGACTTTC.